This TCR beta chain was recovered during a study of CD8 T cells in ankylosing spondylitis. Study conclusions and caveats: Within matched ankylosing spondylitis synovial fluid, disease-linked clones were reportedly significantly enriched. In ankylosing spondylitis blood, a motif of roughly 8 highly homologous TCR beta variants appeared characteristic.

Generation of TCR beta libraries employed quantitative 5'-RACE incorporating molecular barcodes. TCRdb reprocessed the 5' RACE reads via MiXCR and lists one record per CDR3 protein. The profile shows around 540,000 distinct CDR3 sequences, 12% of them singletons. Of note for this clonotype: Its antigen is not identified.

This sequence was found in a male donor with ankylosing spondylitis. Source material: blood, either unsorted or a sorted T cell fraction (not recorded which).

CDR3 region: CSSGPRGYNEQFF. The CDR3 DNA reads as TGCAGTAGCGGGCCCAGGGGGTACAATGAGCAGTTCTTC. The rearrangement links TRBV20-1 to TRBJ2-1; a weak D match, TRBD1 (7 bases). The germline CDR1 and CDR2 sequences are DFQATT and SNEGSKA (reference sequence). CDR3 length equals 13 residues. V dropped 8 bases and J dropped 4 bases, with 15 bases sitting between them.